This TCR beta chain was obtained from a study of blood T cells in healthy people across ages. As regards this clonotype: Its cognate antigen is unknown.

The V segment lost 2 bases and the J segment 6 bases; nucleotides outside the gene matches: 4. CDR3 length equals 15 residues. The germline V gene has CDR1 MNHNS and CDR2 SASEGT. Findings and caveats of the study: The authors considered diversity estimates from one million T cells to be underestimates.

Then a second PCR, running roughly 7 to 11 cycles, was carried out with a sample-barcoded 5' primer and a J-beta primer mix. Any given sample supplied a minimum of 2.5 million CDR3-containing paired-end reads. MiXCR, run by TCRdb on the 5' RACE reads, gives a single entry per CDR3 protein. The profile covers some 900,000 distinct CDR3 sequences, with less than 35% appearing a single time and approximately 15% taken by the ten largest. The sample comprised blood. The receptor comes from a woman aged 80 or older in good health. This chain connects TRBV6-1 to TRBJ2-1; 10 positions agree with TRBD2. As DNA, the CDR3 is TGTGCCAGCAGTGAACTAGCGGGGGTAGGCAATGAGCAGTTCTTC. Residues: CASSELAGVGNEQFF.